This T cell receptor beta chain originates from a study of cytomegalovirus exposure and HLA in healthy donors. 13 Jbeta primers and 60 Vbeta primers were used for the PCR. Authors' analysis steps: Counted up in a later analysis, unique TCR beta chains came to 60 million to 95 million, with around 10 million shared. Data came from immunoSEQ multiplex PCR; TCRdb stores just in-frame clones and leaves some out. V and J calls and clone size come straight from that table; D and trimming were deduced from the DNA. The sample includes 90,000 to 95,000 clones, about 84% of them seen just once. Deletions cut 5 bases from V and 0 bases from J, with 11 bases between. The CDR3 totals 16 residues. The germline V gene has CDR1 SEHNR and CDR2 FQNEAQ (reference sequence).

This chain joins TRBV7-9 and TRBJ2-6; D remains ambiguous. This clonotype was sampled from a girl aged 2 to 10 in good health and CMV-seropositive. Sequenced: PBMCs. The CDR3: CASSASTDSGANVLTF. As DNA, the CDR3 is TGTGCCAGCAGCGCGTCTACAGACTCTGGGGCCAACGTCCTGACTTTC.